The 25 T cell receptor beta chains presented below share a single source sample, sequenced in a study of control samples from healthy donors and cancer patients. TCRdb's copy holds only in-frame clones and misses some; the assay was immunoSEQ multiplex PCR. The sample has around 250,000 clones; over 75% are singletons. Sequencing was performed on PBMCs. These receptors were taken from an older woman with lung cancer.

V gene TRBV24-1 combines with J gene TRBJ2-2, with 12 bases identical to TRBD1. V was clipped by 3 bases and J by 2 bases; unmatched bases: 6. The CDR3 spans 18 residues. Looked up from germline, CDR1 is KGHDR and CDR2 is SFDVKD. The CDR3 loop is CATSDAHGTGGNTGELFF. CDR3 DNA: TGTGCCACCAGTGATGCGCACGGGACAGGGGGCAACACCGGGGAGCTGTTTTTT.

The chain carries TRBV19 and TRBJ1-5, with D perhaps matching TRBD1 (5 bases). CDR1 is LNHDA, CDR2 SQIVND, per germline (reference sequence). The CDR3 contains 15 residues. Trimming removed 6 bases from V and 5 bases from J, with 17 bases in between. CDR3 coding DNA: TGTGCCAGTAGCAAGATTCAGGGAGACTATCAGCCCCAGCATTTT. It yields the protein CASSKIQGDYQPQHF.

The V and J genes are TRBV18 and TRBJ1-1, with a possible D match to TRBD1 (6 bases). Germline CDR1 is KGHSH and CDR2 is LQKENI. CDR3 length: 14 residues. V gave up 3 bases and J gave up 7 bases, with 15 bases separating them. CDR3 in DNA: TGTGCCAGCTCACCCGAGGGGGGGCGGATTGAAGCTTTCTTT. Its protein product is CASSPEGGRIEAFF.

The chain is built from TRBV7-8 and TRBJ2-7; 7 nucleotides align to TRBD1. The CDR3 is 14 amino acids. J was trimmed by 3 bases and V by 5 bases; bases with no gene match: 7. Germline V gene data show CDR1 as SGHVS and CDR2 as FQNEAQ. CDR3 sequence reads: CASSLDRDSYEQYF. CDR3 nucleotides: TGTGCCAGCAGCCTTGACAGGGATAGCTACGAGCAGTACTTC.

V and J are TRBV4-1 and TRBJ2-5; D remains unclear. V was pared by 4 bases and J by 0 bases, with 15 bases between. CDR1 and CDR2 (germline): MGHRA, YSYEKL. The CDR3 sequence is 16 residues long. Written as DNA, the CDR3 is TGCGCCAGCAGCCTAAGCTCCCCTCGGTACCAAGAGACCCAGTACTTC. Protein sequence: CASSLSSPRYQETQYF.

The chain recombines TRBV5-4 with TRBJ2-1; D ambiguous. Trimming took off 2 bases at V and 4 bases at J, with 7 bases between the two ends. CDR3 length: 13 residues. Per germline, CDR1 SGHNT and CDR2 YYREEE (reference sequence). The DNA of the CDR3 is TGTGCCAGCAGCTTTACCAGATACAATGAGCAGTTCTTC. It translates to CASSFTRYNEQFF.

The gene calls are TRBV2 and TRBJ1-2, with D uncertain. Trimming removed 10 bases from V and 3 bases from J, with 15 bases in between. This CDR3 is built from 13 residues. Germline assignment: CDR1 SNHLY and CDR2 FYNNEI. The chain's CDR3 is CATTRVGYYGYTF. CDR3 coding DNA: TGTGCCACCACGCGGGTGGGGTACTATGGCTACACCTTC.

The J gene is TRBJ2-7, the V gene TRBV5-1; 8 bases fit TRBD1. CDR1 SGHRS and CDR2 YFSETQ come from the germline V gene. This CDR3 has 15 amino acids. V dropped 0 bases and J dropped 6; count of bases not matched to a gene: 8. CDR3 coding DNA: TGCGCCAGCAGCTTGGATAGTAGCAGGGGGCGCGAGCAGTACTTC. It specifies CASSLDSSRGREQYF.

The J gene is TRBJ1-1, the V gene TRBV5-1, with D perhaps matching TRBD1 (5 bases). Trimming removed 2 bases from V and 4 bases from J, with 9 bases in between. CDR3 size: 13 residues. Germline V gene sequence: CDR1 SGHRS, CDR2 YFSETQ. The CDR3 region is CASSFWGVTEAFF. The CDR3, as DNA: TGCGCCAGCAGCTTCTGGGGGGTCACTGAAGCTTTCTTT.

This clone has only a few counts. The rearrangement links TRBV5-1 to TRBJ2-1; 7 positions match TRBD2. V dropped 4 bases and J dropped 5; count of bases not matched to a gene: 12. In germline, CDR1 is SGHRS, CDR2 YFSETQ. The CDR3 is 16 residues long. Here the CDR3 reads CASSPLEAGVDNEQFF. The CDR3, as DNA: TGCGCCAGCAGCCCCCTTGAGGCGGGAGTGGACAATGAGCAGTTCTTC.

This clone was picked up a small number of times. The V and J genes are TRBV30 and TRBJ1-3; possible D gene TRBD1, 5 bases. CDR1 is GTSNPN, CDR2 SVGIG, per germline (reference sequence). The CDR3 has 15 amino acids. V lost 2 bases and J lost 0, with 11 bases in between. DNA of the CDR3: TGTGCCTGGAGTATGGGCAGGGCCTCTGGAAACACCATATATTTT. It codes for CAWSMGRASGNTIYF.

The rearrangement uses TRBV12-3 or TRBV12-4 and TRBJ1-5; no firm D call. Deletions cut 4 bases from V and 7 bases from J, with 11 bases between. This CDR3 is built from 13 residues. CDR3 nucleotide sequence: TGTGCCAGCAGTTATAGAGGGAACCAGCCCCAGCATTTT. Amino acid sequence: CASSYRGNQPQHF.

The chain combines TRBV7-2 with TRBJ2-7, with TRBD1 matching over 9 bases. Germline loops: CDR1 SGHTA, CDR2 FQGNSA. The CDR3 length is 15 residues. The V and J ends lost 5 bases and 2 bases, in that order; junction bases with no gene match: 7. The CDR3 region has the DNA TGTGCCAGCAGCGCCCGGGGACAGGGCACCTACGAGCAGTACTTC. Its translation is CASSARGQGTYEQYF.

The chain links TRBV6-5 to TRBJ1-1; no reliable D call. This CDR3 comprises 15 residues. CDR1 and CDR2 from the germline V gene are MNHEY and SVGAGI. The V end was cut by 1 base, the J end by 5 bases, with 14 bases between. The CDR3 loop is CASSYLGSLGTEAFF. CDR3 coding DNA: TGTGCCAGCAGTTACTTGGGGTCCCTGGGTACTGAAGCTTTCTTT.

The V call is TRBV30, the J call TRBJ1-2, with unresolved D. Trimming left V 2 bases short and J 5 bases short, with 15 bases between. CDR3 length: 14 residues. Germline V CDR1 and CDR2: GTSNPN, SVGIG (reference sequence). This CDR3 is CAWSNLNGVYGYTF. For the CDR3, the DNA is TGTGCCTGGAGTAACCTAAACGGGGTATATGGCTACACCTTC.

The genes are TRBV9 and TRBJ1-2, with 8 bases aligning to TRBD1. Germline V gene data show CDR1 as SGDLS and CDR2 as YYNGEE. V lost 0 bases, J lost 4 bases, and 5 bases stayed unmatched. The CDR3 runs to 15 residues. The CDR3 coding sequence is TGTGCCAGCAGCGTAGGGCAGGGGGCCACCTATGGCTACACCTTC. Protein product: CASSVGQGATYGYTF.

V usage is TRBV29-1 and J usage is TRBJ1-1; D may be TRBD1 (6 bases). CDR1 and CDR2 (germline): SQVTM, ANQGSEA. With 7 bases removed from V and 4 bases from J, the gap between germline ends came to 19 bases. This CDR3 comprises 14 residues. In DNA form, the CDR3 reads TGCAGCGCCGGCGCAATTAAGGGGGGCACTGAAGCTTTCTTT. Translation gives CSAGAIKGGTEAFF.

This clone was recorded only once. The chain uses TRBV7-9 and TRBJ1-2; a weak D match, TRBD1 (6 bases). The length of the CDR3 is 17 residues. The V gene's germline CDR1 is SEHNR and CDR2 FQNEAQ (reference sequence). V was clipped by 1 base and J by 8 bases, with 23 bases between them. The CDR3 DNA follows: TGTGCCAGCAGCTTAGGGTCCTGGGGACAAGGTTCTGGAGGCTACACCTTC. It translates to CASSLGSWGQGSGGYTF.

This clone was counted once. The V gene is TRBV25-1, the J gene TRBJ1-1, with D tentatively TRBD1 (5 bases). Deletions cut 10 bases from V and 5 bases from J, with 23 bases between. Germline assignment: CDR1 MGHDK and CDR2 SYGVNS. The CDR3 consists of 15 residues. The CDR3 bases are TGTGCCACCACCGGAGCGAGGGGATCGGATACTGAAGCTTTCTTT. This encodes CATTGARGSDTEAFF.

Here the CDR3 reads CASSLSGGQKSYNSPLHF. CDR3 nucleotide sequence: TGTGCCAGCAGTTTATCGGGGGGACAGAAATCCTATAATTCACCCCTCCACTTT. This chain links TRBV27 with TRBJ1-6; 7 positions match TRBD1. This CDR3 has 18 residues. Germline CDR1 and CDR2: MNHEY and SMNVEV (reference sequence). V shed 0 bases and J 1 base; nucleotides not matched to a gene: 6.

Points on this clone: Other DNA variants within this sample encode the same CDR3. The chain joins TRBV2 to TRBJ2-5; D not resolved. The CDR3 has 11 residues. Trimming stripped 6 bases from V and 1 base from J, with 3 bases between. Germline V CDR1 and CDR2: SNHLY, FYNNEI. The CDR3 DNA follows: TGTGCCAGCAGCCCCCAAGAGACCCAGTACTTC. Translated: CASSPQETQYF.

V is TRBV5-4 and J is TRBJ1-1, with D perhaps TRBD1 (6 bases). The CDR3 length is 14 residues. Trimming removed 4 bases from V and 2 bases from J, with 12 bases in between. Germline assignment: CDR1 SGHNT and CDR2 YYREEE (reference sequence). DNA of the CDR3: TGTGCCAGCAGCCTAAGGACAGCCAACACTGAAGCTTTCTTT. It yields the protein CASSLRTANTEAFF.

J is TRBJ1-1 and V is TRBV2, with D perhaps matching TRBD1 (6 bases). Per the germline V gene, CDR1 is SNHLY and CDR2 is FYNNEI. The CDR3 is 16 amino acids. Between the trimmed V and J ends, which lost 6 bases and 5 bases, there was a span of 22 bases. CDR3 protein: CASRGGLIGVETEAFF. The CDR3 DNA follows: TGTGCCAGCAGAGGGGGGCTGATCGGGGTTGAAACTGAAGCTTTCTTT.

This clone appeared a single time. Within the sample, other DNA sequences also encode this same CDR3. The chain employs TRBV3-1 (or the pseudogene TRBV3-2) and TRBJ1-5; D is unresolved. Trimming took off 0 bases at V and 6 bases at J, with 6 bases between the two ends. The CDR3 is made up of 13 amino acids. Germline lookup yields CDR1 LGHDT and CDR2 YNNKEL (reference sequence). The CDR3 bases are TGTGCCAGCAGCCAAGACATTAGTCAGCCCCAGCATTTT. This encodes CASSQDISQPQHF.

The CDR3 sequence is CASSLLGGQGESPLHF. The CDR3 DNA reads as TGCGCCAGCAGCTTGTTAGGAGGACAGGGTGAATCACCCCTCCACTTT. The gene calls are TRBV5-1 and TRBJ1-6; 8 bases are shared with TRBD1. The germline V gene has CDR1 SGHRS and CDR2 YFSETQ. Trimming took 1 base from V and 10 from J; bases not matched to a gene: 10. CDR3 length: 16 residues.